This T cell receptor beta chain was observed in a study of PD-L1 blockade in urothelial cancer. Time point here: pretreatment peripheral blood. The data were produced by immunoSEQ multiplex PCR, yet TCRdb's version contains in-frame clones alone and is incomplete. The sample includes tens of thousands of clones, almost 90% seen only once; the top ten take approximately 1.5%. The germline V gene encodes CDR1 SQVTM and CDR2 ANQGSEA. The CDR3 consists of 12 residues. Trimming removed 7 bases from V and 2 bases from J; junction bases left unmatched: 4. This specimen was PBMCs, taken around atezolizumab (anti-PD-L1) treatment. The TCR was taken from a man in his sixties with urothelial cancer. The rearrangement links TRBV29-1 to TRBJ2-5; 7 positions match TRBD1. The CDR3, as DNA: TGCAGCGGACGACAGGGACAAGAGACCCAGTACTTC. It yields the protein CSGRQGQETQYF.